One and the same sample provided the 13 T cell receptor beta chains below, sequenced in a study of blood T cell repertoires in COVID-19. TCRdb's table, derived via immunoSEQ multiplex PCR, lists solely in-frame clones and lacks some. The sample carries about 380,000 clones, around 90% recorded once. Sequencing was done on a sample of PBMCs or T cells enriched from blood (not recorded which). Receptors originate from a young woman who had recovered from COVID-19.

In nucleotides, the CDR3 is TGTGCCAGTAGTATGATTCGGGTCTCTGGGGCCAACGTCCTGACTTTC. Its protein is CASSMIRVSGANVLTF. This sequence joins TRBV19 and TRBJ2-6; D is unresolved. V shed 3 bases and J shed 0 bases, with 9 bases lying between them. CDR1 and CDR2 (germline): LNHDA, SQIVND (reference sequence). The length of the CDR3 is 16 residues.

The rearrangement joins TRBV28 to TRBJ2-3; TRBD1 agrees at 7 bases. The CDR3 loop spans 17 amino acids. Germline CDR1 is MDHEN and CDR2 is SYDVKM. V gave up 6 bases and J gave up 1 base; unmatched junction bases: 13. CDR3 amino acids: CASRDRQLYTGTDTQYF. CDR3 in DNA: TGTGCCAGCAGGGACAGGCAACTTTATACAGGCACAGATACGCAGTATTTT.

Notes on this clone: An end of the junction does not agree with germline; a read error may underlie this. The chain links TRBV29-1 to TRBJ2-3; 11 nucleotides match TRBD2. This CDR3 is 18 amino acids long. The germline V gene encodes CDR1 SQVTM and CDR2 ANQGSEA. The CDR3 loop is CSVEGLAGVFLSTDTQYF. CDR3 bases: TGCAGCGTAGAAGGACTAGCGGGTGTATTCCTTAGCACAGATACGCAGTATTTT.

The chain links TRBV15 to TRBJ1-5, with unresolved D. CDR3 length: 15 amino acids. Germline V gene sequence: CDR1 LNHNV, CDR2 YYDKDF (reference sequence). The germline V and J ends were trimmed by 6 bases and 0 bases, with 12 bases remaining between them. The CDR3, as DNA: TGTGCCACCAGTAAAGAAGTCTATAGCAATCAGCCCCAGCATTTT. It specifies CATSKEVYSNQPQHF. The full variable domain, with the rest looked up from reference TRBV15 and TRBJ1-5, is DAMVIQNPRYQVTQFGKPVTLSCSQTLNHNVMYWYQQKSSQAPKLLFHYYDKDFNNEADTPDNFQSRRPNTSFCFLDIRSPGLGDTAMYLCATSKEVYSNQPQHFGDGTRLSIL.

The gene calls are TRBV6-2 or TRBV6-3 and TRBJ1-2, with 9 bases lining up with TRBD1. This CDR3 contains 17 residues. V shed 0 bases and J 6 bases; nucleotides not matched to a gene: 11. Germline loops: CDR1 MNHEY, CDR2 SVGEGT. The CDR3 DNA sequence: TGTGCCAGCAGTTACTCCCGCGACAGGGGGGAAGTAGATGGCTACACCTTC. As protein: CASSYSRDRGEVDGYTF.

The CDR3 is CASSYEAHQETQYF. The CDR3 DNA follows: TGTGCCAGCAGTTACGAGGCTCATCAAGAGACCCAGTACTTC. The chain recombines TRBV6-5 with TRBJ2-5; no clear D gene. V shed 2 bases and J shed 2 bases, with 9 bases lying between them. Germline CDR1 MNHEY, CDR2 SVGAGI. The CDR3 is 14 amino acids.

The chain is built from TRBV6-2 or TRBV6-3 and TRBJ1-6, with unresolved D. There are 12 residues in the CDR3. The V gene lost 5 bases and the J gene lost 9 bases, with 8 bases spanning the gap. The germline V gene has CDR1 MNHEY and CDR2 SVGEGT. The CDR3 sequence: CASSRGGSPLHF. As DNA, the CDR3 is TGTGCCAGCAGTCGCGGCGGTTCACCCCTCCACTTT.

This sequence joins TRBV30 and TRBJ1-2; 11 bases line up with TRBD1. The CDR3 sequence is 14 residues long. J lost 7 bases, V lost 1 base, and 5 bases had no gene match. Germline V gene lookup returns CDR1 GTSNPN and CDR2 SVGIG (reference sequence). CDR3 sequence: CAWSGTGGLVGYTF. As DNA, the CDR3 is TGTGCCTGGAGTGGGACAGGGGGCTTGGTTGGCTACACCTTC. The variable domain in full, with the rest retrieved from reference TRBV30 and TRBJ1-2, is SQTIHQWPATLVQPVGSPLSLECTVEGTSNPNLYWYRQAAGRGLQLLFYSVGIGQISSEVPQNLSASRPQDRQFILSSKKLLLSDSGFYLCAWSGTGGLVGYTFGSGTRLTVV.

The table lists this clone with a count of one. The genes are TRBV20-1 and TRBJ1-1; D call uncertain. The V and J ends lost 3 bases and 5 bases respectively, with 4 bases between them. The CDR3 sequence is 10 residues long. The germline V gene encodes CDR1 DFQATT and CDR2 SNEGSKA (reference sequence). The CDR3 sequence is CSASRTEAFF. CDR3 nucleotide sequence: TGCAGTGCTAGTCGGACTGAAGCTTTCTTT.

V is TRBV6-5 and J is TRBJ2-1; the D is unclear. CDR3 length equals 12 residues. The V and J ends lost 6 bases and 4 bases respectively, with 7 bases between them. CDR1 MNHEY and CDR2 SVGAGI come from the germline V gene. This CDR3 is CASRSWYNEQFF. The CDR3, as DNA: TGTGCCAGCAGAAGCTGGTACAATGAGCAGTTCTTC.

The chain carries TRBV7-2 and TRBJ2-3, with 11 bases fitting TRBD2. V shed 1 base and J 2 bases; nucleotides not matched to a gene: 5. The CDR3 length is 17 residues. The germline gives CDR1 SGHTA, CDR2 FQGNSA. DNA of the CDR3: TGTGCCAGCAGCTTAGTCTCTAGCGGGGGGCTCACAGATACGCAGTATTTT. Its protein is CASSLVSSGGLTDTQYF.

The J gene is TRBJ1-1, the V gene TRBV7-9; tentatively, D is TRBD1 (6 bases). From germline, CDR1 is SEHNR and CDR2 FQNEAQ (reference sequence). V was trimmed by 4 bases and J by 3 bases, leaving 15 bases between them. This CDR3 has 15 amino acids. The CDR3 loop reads CASSSYQGWDTEAFF. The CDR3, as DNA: TGTGCCAGCAGCTCCTATCAGGGGTGGGACACTGAAGCTTTCTTT.

The CDR3 coding sequence is TGTGCCAGCAGCCAAGATAGTCCTCCGAACTCTGGAAACACCATATATTTT. It specifies CASSQDSPPNSGNTIYF. V usage is TRBV3-1 (or the pseudogene TRBV3-2) and J usage is TRBJ1-3; D is ambiguous. Germline V CDR1 and CDR2: LGHDT, YNNKEL (reference sequence). The CDR3 sequence is 17 residues long. Deletions cut 0 bases from V and 0 bases from J, with 12 bases between.